The 32 T cell receptor beta chains below come from one sample, sequenced in a study of blood T cells in healthy people across ages (dated by TCRdb to between 2015 and 2016). The receptor library was made with 5' RACE. Sequenced using an Illumina HiSeq 2500. A second 7 to 11 cycle PCR used a sample-barcoded 5' primer and a J-beta primer mix. TCRdb trimmed public reads at Q25 via fastp, called clones via MiXCR and kept in-frame beta chains. Each entry is one CDR3 protein sequence, shown with its most common DNA and genes. The sample table lists about 730,000 distinct CDR3 sequences, roughly two fifths of them with a count of one. Of the sample, 20% to 25% falls within the top ten clones. Sequencing was done on a sample of blood. The receptors derive from a woman aged 60-70 years in good health.

On this clonotype: Being one base from a much bigger clone, this may be a read error. V gene TRBV11-2 combines with J gene TRBJ2-1; possible D gene TRBD2, 5 bases. The DNA end is more similar to TRBJ2-7, so the J call may be wrong. CDR1 is SGHAT and CDR2 is FQNNGV in the germline V gene. The CDR3 covers 13 residues. The CDR3 DNA reads as TGTGCCAGCAGTTCGCAGGAGGCCAATGAGCAGTACTTC. Amino acid sequence: CASSSQEANEQYF.

Only a few counts were recorded for this clonotype. The chain has TRBV6-2 or TRBV6-3 and TRBJ2-4; either TRBD1 or TRBD2 may fit D (6 bases each). V lost 6 bases and J lost 0, with 12 bases in between. CDR3 length equals 15 residues. Germline assignment: CDR1 MNHEY and CDR2 SVGEGT. CDR3 bases: TGTGCCAGCAGCGAGGGGGGAGTAGCCAAAAACATTCAGTACTTC. Its translation is CASSEGGVAKNIQYF.

The chain combines TRBV5-1 with TRBJ2-7, with 7 nucleotides matching TRBD1. V trimming: 0 bases; J trimming: 0 bases; junction bases outside the gene matches: 6. The CDR3 totals 16 residues. Germline CDR1 is SGHRS and CDR2 is YFSETQ. CDR3 loop: CASSLAQGPLSYEQYF. CDR3 bases: TGCGCCAGCAGCTTGGCACAGGGGCCCCTCTCCTACGAGCAGTACTTC.

The chain is built from TRBV10-3 and TRBJ1-1, with TRBD1 as a possible D gene (6 bases). Germline V gene sequence: CDR1 ENHRY, CDR2 SYGVKD. This CDR3 region has 15 residues. Trimming took 5 bases from V and 1 from J, leaving 14 bases between them. Here the CDR3 reads CAISKQGGANTEAFF. The CDR3 DNA sequence: TGTGCCATCAGTAAACAGGGTGGCGCGAACACTGAAGCTTTCTTT.

A note on this clonotype: Since a much larger clone is just one base distant, this may be a read error. J is TRBJ2-7 and V is TRBV10-3; D remains ambiguous. Per the germline V gene, CDR1 is ENHRY and CDR2 is SYGVKD. The CDR3 covers 16 residues. Trimming pared 1 base from V and 0 bases from J, leaving 13 bases between. CDR3 nucleotides: TGTGCCATCAGTGAGTGGGGAACCGAGAGCTCCTACGAGCAGTACTTC. It encodes CAISEWGTESSYEQYF.

A few counts support this clonotype. V is TRBV20-1 and J is TRBJ1-5; possibly TRBD1 for D (6 bases). Germline CDR1 DFQATT, CDR2 SNEGSKA (reference sequence). The length of the CDR3 is 12 residues. V shed 5 bases and J shed 6 bases, with 11 bases lying between them. CDR3 DNA: TGCAGTGCTGGAGGGGGTAGTCAGCCCCAGCATTTT. Protein sequence: CSAGGGSQPQHF.

This clonotype has a handful of counts. The V and J genes are TRBV20-1 and TRBJ2-1, with D uncertain. The CDR3 spans 14 residues. The V gene lost 6 bases and the J gene lost 5 bases, with 17 bases spanning the gap. CDR1 is DFQATT, CDR2 SNEGSKA, per germline (reference sequence). This CDR3 reads CSAIATTINNEQFF. CDR3 DNA sequence: TGCAGTGCGATCGCGACAACAATAAACAATGAGCAGTTCTTC.

This clonotype was detected a few times. The gene calls are TRBV5-5 and TRBJ2-3; D is ambiguous. Germline V gene sequence: CDR1 SGHKS, CDR2 YYEKEE (reference sequence). V was clipped by 3 bases and J by 6 bases, with 17 bases between them. CDR3 size: 15 residues. The CDR3 is CASSSLIGNGDTQYF. DNA for the CDR3: TGTGCCAGCAGCTCACTGATTGGGAACGGGGATACGCAGTATTTT.

This sequence joins TRBV9 and TRBJ2-7; D is ambiguous. V was trimmed by 3 bases and J by 2 bases, leaving 12 bases between them. Germline V gene lookup returns CDR1 SGDLS and CDR2 YYNGEE. The CDR3 runs to 14 residues. CDR3 DNA: TGTGCCAGCAGCGCGGCGAAACGTCCCTACGAGCAGTACTTC. Protein: CASSAAKRPYEQYF.

The chain links TRBV7-2 to TRBJ2-3; D uncertain. The ends were cut back, 0 bases at V and 2 bases at J, with 9 bases in the middle. This CDR3 has 15 residues. The germline CDR1 and CDR2 sequences are SGHTA and FQGNSA. The CDR3 protein is CASSLATGATDTQYF. The CDR3 DNA follows: TGTGCCAGCAGCTTAGCTACGGGTGCCACAGATACGCAGTATTTT.

The chain couples TRBV7-2 to TRBJ2-7; D unclear. The CDR3 has 13 residues. V was trimmed by 1 base and J by 3 bases, leaving 7 bases between them. From germline, CDR1 is SGHTA and CDR2 FQGNSA. CDR3 DNA sequence: TGTGCCAGCAGCTTAGTCCACGACTACGAGCAGTACTTC. Residues: CASSLVHDYEQYF.

This clonotype was picked up many times. The chain recombines TRBV20-1 with TRBJ2-3; no firm D call. The germline gives CDR1 DFQATT, CDR2 SNEGSKA (reference sequence). The CDR3 is 17 amino acids. Trimming stripped 0 bases from V and 2 bases from J, with 18 bases between. CDR3 residues: CSARDPARVISTDTQYF. DNA for the CDR3: TGCAGTGCTAGAGACCCCGCTCGCGTAATCTCCACAGATACGCAGTATTTT.

The sample holds a few counts of this clonotype. CDR3 in amino acids: CASSAGTGMSGYTF. The CDR3 DNA reads as TGTGCCAGCAGTGCCGGGACAGGGATGAGTGGCTACACCTTC. The V gene is TRBV2, the J gene TRBJ1-2, with 9 bases lining up with TRBD1. Germline assignment: CDR1 SNHLY and CDR2 FYNNEI. CDR3 length equals 14 residues. Germline trimming cut 4 bases from V and 7 bases from J; bases unmatched to any gene: 7.

The J gene is TRBJ2-5, the V gene TRBV5-1; 10 nucleotides match TRBD1. V shed 4 bases, J shed 2 bases, and the junction held 11 bases outside the gene matches. The CDR3 is 17 residues long. CDR1 and CDR2 (germline): SGHRS, YFSETQ. The CDR3 DNA is TGCGCCAGCAGCCATACTCCCGGGACAGGGGTACAAGAGACCCAGTACTTC. Its protein product is CASSHTPGTGVQETQYF.

This clonotype turned up a few times. Since a much larger clone is just one base distant, this may be a read error. This rearrangement joins TRBV7-3 to TRBJ2-1, with 8 positions matching TRBD2. Trimming removed 1 base from V and 3 bases from J; junction bases left unmatched: 5. CDR3 length equals 16 residues. Germline values: CDR1 SGHTA, CDR2 FQGTGA. Here the CDR3 reads CASSLIAGGLYNEQFF. The DNA of the CDR3 is TGTGCCAGCAGCTTAATTGCGGGGGGCCTCTACAATGAGCAGTTCTTC.

V and J are TRBV11-2 and TRBJ2-7; 14 bases match TRBD2. CDR3 length equals 21 residues. The ends lost 5 bases at V and 5 bases at J; junction bases unmatched: 23. CDR1 is SGHAT, CDR2 FQNNGV, per germline. CDR3 region: CASSTPAYFSGTSGSDNEQYF. Written as DNA, the CDR3 is TGTGCCAGCAGCACGCCAGCCTATTTCTCCGGGACTAGCGGGAGTGACAACGAGCAGTACTTC.

As concerns this clonotype: Sequence at one end of the junction differs from germline and may be a read error. V and J are TRBV7-7 and TRBJ2-5; D assignment may be TRBD1 or TRBD2 (5 bases each). CDR1 SSHAT and CDR2 FNYEAQ come from the germline V gene (reference sequence). This CDR3 region has 15 residues. As DNA, the CDR3 is TGTGCTAGCAGCCTTAGCTATTCGGGGCACGAGACCCAGTACTTC. It encodes CASSLSYSGHETQYF.

The chain uses TRBV11-2 and TRBJ2-7, with 10 positions matching TRBD2. The CDR3 runs 16 residues. V was clipped by 0 bases and J by 7 bases; unmatched bases: 9. Germline V gene lookup returns CDR1 SGHAT and CDR2 FQNNGV. The CDR3, as DNA: TGTGCCAGCAGCTTAGAATTCAGCGGGAGGGCCAATGAGCAGTACTTC. Amino acids: CASSLEFSGRANEQYF.

The V gene is TRBV9, the J gene TRBJ2-7; 8 bases are a match to TRBD1. From germline, CDR1 is SGDLS and CDR2 YYNGEE. The CDR3 runs to 14 residues. The V gene end was trimmed by 3 bases and the J gene end by 5 bases; junction bases not matched to a gene: 7. CDR3 in amino acids: CASSAGQGSDEQYF. The DNA of the CDR3 is TGTGCCAGCAGCGCAGGACAGGGTTCCGACGAGCAGTACTTC. Complete variable domain (other parts from reference TRBV9 and TRBJ2-7): DSGVTQTPKHLITATGQRVTLRCSPRSGDLSVYWYQQSLDQGLQFLIQYYNGEERAKGNILERFSAQQFPDLHSELNLSSLELGDSALYFCASSAGQGSDEQYFGPGTRLTVT.

This CDR3 reads CSARARDRRNTGELFF. For the CDR3, the DNA is TGCAGTGCTAGAGCCCGGGACAGACGGAACACCGGGGAGCTGTTTTTT. The chain joins TRBV20-1 to TRBJ2-2; 7 positions match TRBD1. Germline V gene sequence: CDR1 DFQATT, CDR2 SNEGSKA (reference sequence). Trimming removed 1 base from V and 1 base from J; junction bases left unmatched: 6. CDR3 size: 16 residues.

The rearrangement joins TRBV20-1 to TRBJ1-6; a possible D gene is TRBD1 (5 bases). There are 15 residues in the CDR3. The germline V and J ends were trimmed by 5 bases and 10 bases, with 21 bases remaining between them. Germline V gives CDR1 DFQATT, CDR2 SNEGSKA (reference sequence). The CDR3 sequence is CSAGDSVSQGSPLHF. The CDR3 DNA follows: TGCAGTGCTGGGGACTCAGTTTCTCAAGGGTCACCCCTCCACTTT.

V usage is TRBV6-5 and J usage is TRBJ2-1; TRBD1 aligns across 9 bases. The germline CDR1 and CDR2 sequences are MNHEY and SVGAGI. Trimming took 0 bases from V and 8 from J; bases not matched to a gene: 5. The CDR3 runs 15 residues. In DNA form, the CDR3 reads TGTGCCAGCAGTTACTCGGGACAGGGCATCGATGAGCAGTTCTTC. Translating gives CASSYSGQGIDEQFF.

The chain recombines TRBV7-2 with TRBJ1-3, with 8 nucleotides matching TRBD1. The CDR3 spans 15 residues. Germline assignment: CDR1 SGHTA and CDR2 FQGNSA. After removal of 5 bases from V and 3 bases from J, the junction contained 6 bases not matched to a gene. The chain's CDR3 is CASSPTGGDGNTIYF. In nucleotides, the CDR3 is TGTGCCAGCAGCCCTACAGGGGGAGATGGAAACACCATATATTTT.

The rearrangement uses TRBV19 and TRBJ1-5; D ambiguous. The length of the CDR3 is 15 residues. Trimming stripped 3 bases from V and 1 base from J, with 10 bases between. Germline CDR1 LNHDA, CDR2 SQIVND (reference sequence). The CDR3 bases are TGTGCCAGTAGTATGGAAGGAAGGAGCAATCAGCCCCAGCATTTT. This translates into CASSMEGRSNQPQHF.

The CDR3 bases are TGTGCCAGCAGTGAGGGGTGGGCCTACAATGAGCAGTTCTTC. It encodes CASSEGWAYNEQFF. The chain combines TRBV6-4 with TRBJ2-1; unclear D gene. The CDR3 length is 14 residues. Trimming took 3 bases from V and 2 from J, leaving 8 bases between them. Germline V CDR1 and CDR2: MRHNA, SNTAGT.

This clonotype is a singleton in its sample. It may be a read error: a sequence one base away is much more abundant. V usage is TRBV20-1 and J usage is TRBJ2-1; D might be TRBD1 (5 bases). Trimming took off 2 bases at V and 5 bases at J, with 13 bases between the two ends. Germline-derived CDR1 and CDR2 are DFQATT and SNEGSKA (reference sequence). The length of the CDR3 is 14 residues. The CDR3 here is CSARLVGHNNEQFF. The CDR3 DNA sequence: TGCAGTGCTAGACTAGTGGGGCATAACAATGAGCAGTTCTTC.

The CDR3 DNA sequence: TGTGCCAGCAGTGAAAGCTTAGCGGGGGGCTACGAGCAGTACTTC. This encodes CASSESLAGGYEQYF. The chain has TRBV2 and TRBJ2-4, with 10 bases identical to TRBD2. Matching the DNA end better, TRBJ2-7 makes the J call doubtful. Germline CDR1 SNHLY, CDR2 FYNNEI. CDR3 length: 15 amino acids.

The V and J genes are TRBV2 and TRBJ2-1; 14 positions match TRBD2. The germline V gene has CDR1 SNHLY and CDR2 FYNNEI. V shed 8 bases, J shed 10 bases, and the junction held 7 bases outside the gene matches. The CDR3 is 14 residues long. The CDR3 loop reads CASAGLAGVGEQFF. Here the CDR3 DNA reads TGTGCCAGCGCGGGACTAGCGGGAGTCGGGGAGCAGTTCTTC.

CDR3 in amino acids: CASRAINRGSSYNEQFF. The CDR3 DNA sequence: TGTGCCAGCAGGGCCATTAACAGGGGGAGCTCCTACAATGAGCAGTTCTTC. J is TRBJ2-1 and V is TRBV2, with 8 bases lining up with TRBD1. Trimming removed 6 bases from V and 0 bases from J; junction bases left unmatched: 10. This CDR3 contains 17 residues. Germline CDR1 is SNHLY and CDR2 is FYNNEI.

V usage is TRBV2 and J usage is TRBJ2-6, with D possibly being TRBD2 (7 bases). The CDR3 consists of 16 residues. The ends were cut back, 7 bases at V and 2 bases at J, with 15 bases in the middle. The germline V gene encodes CDR1 SNHLY and CDR2 FYNNEI. CDR3 in DNA: TGTGCCAGCAAGGGAGGGGGGATAACTGGGGCCAACGTCCTGACTTTC. Protein sequence: CASKGGGITGANVLTF.

The rearrangement uses TRBV6-6 and TRBJ2-1; TRBD2 agrees at 8 bases. V dropped 0 bases and J dropped 7; count of bases not matched to a gene: 5. The CDR3 runs to 15 residues. The germline gives CDR1 MNHNY, CDR2 SVGAGI (reference sequence). For the CDR3, the DNA is TGTGCCAGCAGTTACTCCGGGAGGGCCGGGAATGAGCAGTTCTTC. Translation: CASSYSGRAGNEQFF.

Comments on this clonotype: A read error may produce the germline difference seen at one junction end. The rearrangement joins TRBV27 to TRBJ2-1, with TRBD1 identical over 10 bases. This CDR3 is 14 amino acids long. CDR1 MNHEY and CDR2 SMNVEV come from the germline V gene (reference sequence). The CDR3 is CASRRQGAGNEQFF. Written as DNA, the CDR3 is TGCGCCAGCAGACGACAGGGGGCCGGCAATGAGCAGTTCTTC.